Presented here are 25 T cell receptor beta chains from one specimen sequenced in a study of CD4 T cells in relation to SARS-CoV-2 and coronaviruses. The table came from immunoSEQ multiplex PCR; TCRdb's copy has only in-frame clones and leaves some out. In the table there are more than 30,000 clones, over 75% of which are singletons. The material sequenced was memory CD4+ T cells from PBMCs. The receptors were gathered from an adult with COVID-19.

The chain carries TRBV4-2 and TRBJ2-7; unclear D gene. The V and J ends lost 2 bases and 2 bases respectively, with 13 bases between them. This CDR3 is 15 amino acids long. CDR1 is LGHNA and CDR2 is YNFKEQ in the germline V gene. CDR3 region: CASSQTQEQAYEQYF. The DNA of the CDR3 is TGTGCCAGCAGCCAAACGCAAGAGCAAGCCTACGAGCAGTACTTC.

The J gene is TRBJ2-1, the V gene TRBV5-1, with 11 bases matching TRBD2. This CDR3 region has 16 residues. J gave up 7 bases and V 3 bases, and 9 bases lay outside the gene matches. CDR1 is SGHRS, CDR2 YFSETQ, per germline. CDR3 nucleotide sequence: TGCGCCAGCAGCTGGATAGCGGGAGGGTTTGGAAATGAGCAGTTCTTC. As protein: CASSWIAGGFGNEQFF. The whole variable domain, remainder taken from reference TRBV5-1 and TRBJ2-1, is KAGVTQTPRYLIKTRGQQVTLSCSPISGHRSVSWYQQTPGQGLQFLFEYFSETQRNKGNFPGRFSGRQFSNSRSEMNVSTLELGDSALYLCASSWIAGGFGNEQFFGPGTRLTVL.

The genes are TRBV28 and TRBJ1-1; 9 nucleotides align to TRBD1. Germline CDR1 is MDHEN and CDR2 is SYDVKM. The CDR3 sequence is 17 residues long. Germline trimming cut 8 bases from V and 1 base from J; bases unmatched to any gene: 14. The CDR3: CASLPGTGSGANTEAFF. For the CDR3, the DNA is TGTGCCAGCCTTCCCGGGACAGGGAGTGGTGCGAACACTGAAGCTTTCTTT.

The chain has TRBV5-1 and TRBJ2-3, with 9 bases fitting TRBD2. CDR1 is SGHRS and CDR2 is YFSETQ in the germline V gene. V shed 5 bases and J 2 bases; nucleotides not matched to a gene: 9. The CDR3 runs 16 residues. Here the CDR3 reads CASRSGLARNTDTQYF. CDR3 bases: TGCGCCAGCAGGTCAGGACTAGCGCGAAACACAGATACGCAGTATTTT.

The genes are TRBV7-3 and TRBJ1-3; 9 bases fit TRBD1. CDR1 is SGHTA, CDR2 FQGTGA, per germline. CDR3 length: 16 residues. Trimming cost V 5 bases and J 4 bases; bases outside gene matches: 9. The CDR3 region has the DNA TGTGCCAGCAGCCCGGGACAGGGAAGGAGGGGAAACACCATATATTTT. Translation gives CASSPGQGRRGNTIYF. Combining the CDR3 with reference TRBV7-3 and TRBJ1-3 gives the whole variable domain GAGVSQTPSNKVTEKGKYVELRCDPISGHTALYWYRQSLGQGPEFLIYFQGTGAADDSGLPNDRFFAVRPEGSVSTLKIQRTERGDSAVYLCASSPGQGRRGNTIYFGEGSWLTVV.

This chain uses TRBV7-9 with TRBJ2-1; TRBD2 agrees at 8 bases. The CDR3 contains 16 residues. The germline V gene has CDR1 SEHNR and CDR2 FQNEAQ (reference sequence). Trimming at V came to 4 bases and at J to 4 bases, leaving 9 bases not matched to a gene. The CDR3 spells CASSSPASGPYNEQFF. The CDR3 DNA sequence: TGTGCCAGCAGCTCCCCGGCTAGCGGGCCTTACAATGAGCAGTTCTTC.

V and J are TRBV19 and TRBJ2-3; D perhaps matches TRBD1 (8 bases). The CDR3 loop spans 14 amino acids. V was trimmed by 8 bases and J by 9 bases, leaving 21 bases between them. Germline V CDR1 and CDR2: LNHDA, SQIVND (reference sequence). As DNA, the CDR3 is TGTGCCAGTGGAGCGGGACAGGTTGCGGACACGCAGTATTTT. Translation: CASGAGQVADTQYF.

The V gene is TRBV11-3, the J gene TRBJ2-2; D could derive from TRBD1 or TRBD2 (5 bases each). The ends were cut back, 5 bases at V and 3 bases at J, with 10 bases in the middle. This CDR3 is 14 amino acids long. Germline V lookup: CDR1 SGHNT, CDR2 YENEEA. CDR3 residues: CASSPGSDTGELFF. As DNA, the CDR3 is TGTGCCAGCAGCCCAGGGAGCGACACCGGGGAGCTGTTTTTT.

This clone was recorded once. The chain recombines TRBV27 with TRBJ2-1, with no clear D. The germline V gene encodes CDR1 MNHEY and CDR2 SMNVEV (reference sequence). There are 13 residues in the CDR3. The V end lost 9 bases, the J end lost 5 bases, and 14 bases lay between the germline ends. The CDR3 DNA sequence: TGTGCCAGTGCAGTTTCAATGGACAATGAGCAGTTCTTC. As protein: CASAVSMDNEQFF.

This chain connects TRBV28 to TRBJ1-2, with D unresolved. The CDR3 totals 11 residues. The germline V and J ends were trimmed by 4 bases and 4 bases, with 4 bases remaining between them. Germline V gene data show CDR1 as MDHEN and CDR2 as SYDVKM. Here the CDR3 DNA reads TGTGCCAGCAGTTCGGGCTATGGCTACACCTTC. The encoded protein is CASSSGYGYTF.

The chain joins TRBV10-3 to TRBJ2-5; D remains unclear. There are 14 residues in the CDR3. Germline-derived CDR1 and CDR2 are ENHRY and SYGVKD. V was trimmed by 0 bases and J by 2 bases, leaving 7 bases between them. As DNA, the CDR3 is TGTGCCATCAGTGAGTCACGGAGTCAAGAGACCCAGTACTTC. Protein product: CAISESRSQETQYF.

The CDR3 region is CASSERDRGNSPLHF. CDR3 in DNA: TGTGCCAGCAGCGAAAGGGACAGGGGTAATTCACCCCTCCACTTT. The chain uses TRBV11-2 and TRBJ1-6, with TRBD1 matching over 10 bases. The CDR3 length is 15 residues. In germline, CDR1 is SGHAT, CDR2 FQNNGV. V dropped 5 bases and J dropped 6; count of bases not matched to a gene: 4.

The chain has TRBV20-1 and TRBJ2-3, with D uncertain. CDR3 length: 10 residues. Germline-derived CDR1 and CDR2 are DFQATT and SNEGSKA (reference sequence). Trimming removed 3 bases at V and 6 bases at J, with 4 bases between. The CDR3: CSASPDTQYF. The CDR3 DNA sequence: TGCAGTGCTAGCCCCGATACGCAGTATTTT.

The genes are TRBV27 and TRBJ1-6, with D possibly matching TRBD1 (6 bases). Germline V gene sequence: CDR1 MNHEY, CDR2 SMNVEV (reference sequence). This CDR3 comprises 14 residues. Trimming stripped 2 bases from V and 6 bases from J, with 8 bases between. The CDR3 sequence is CASSLRTANSPLHF. DNA of the CDR3: TGTGCCAGCAGTTTACGGACAGCTAATTCACCCCTCCACTTT.

The chain is built from TRBV28 and TRBJ2-2; 7 nucleotides match TRBD2. Germline loops: CDR1 MDHEN, CDR2 SYDVKM. Trimming at V came to 2 bases and at J to 4 bases, leaving 7 bases not matched to a gene. This CDR3 has 16 amino acids. The CDR3 sequence: CASSLIRLASTGELFF. DNA for the CDR3: TGTGCCAGCAGTTTAATCAGACTAGCATCCACCGGGGAGCTGTTTTTT.

V and J are TRBV7-2 and TRBJ1-2; the D gene is possibly TRBD1 (6 bases). There are 13 residues in the CDR3. Germline V lookup: CDR1 SGHTA, CDR2 FQGNSA. V was trimmed by 2 bases and J by 8 bases, leaving 12 bases between them. The CDR3 nucleotides read TGTGCCAGCAGCTTAACCCCGGACAGCGGCTACACCTTC. It yields the protein CASSLTPDSGYTF.

V usage is TRBV7-9 and J usage is TRBJ2-7, with 8 positions matching TRBD2. This CDR3 is built from 16 residues. V dropped 0 bases and J dropped 3; count of bases not matched to a gene: 7. Germline V gene data show CDR1 as SEHNR and CDR2 as FQNEAQ (reference sequence). Here the CDR3 reads CASSLASSGSFYEQYF. CDR3 nucleotides: TGTGCCAGCAGCTTAGCTTCCAGCGGGAGTTTCTACGAGCAGTACTTC.

The sample holds one count of this clone. J is TRBJ2-4 and V is TRBV15; D is possibly TRBD1 or TRBD2 (5 bases each). Looked up from germline, CDR1 is LNHNV and CDR2 is YYDKDF (reference sequence). The CDR3 consists of 14 residues. V was shortened by 8 bases and J by 9 bases, with 20 bases between the two germline ends. The CDR3 is CATGGEGGTGIQYF. The CDR3 DNA reads as TGTGCCACCGGGGGAGAAGGAGGTACGGGCATTCAGTACTTC.

This clone has a handful of counts. This chain joins TRBV6-6 and TRBJ2-4; D gene ambiguous. Trimming removed 5 bases from V and 6 bases from J, with 11 bases in between. The CDR3 has 13 amino acids. Germline CDR1 and CDR2: MNHNY and SVGAGI (reference sequence). CDR3 residues: CASSNGPGNIQYF. CDR3 nucleotides: TGTGCCAGCAGTAACGGTCCTGGAAACATTCAGTACTTC.

The CDR3 nucleotides read TGTGCCAGCAGCGTAGGTCAAACGGGGCACTCCTACAATGAGCAGTTCTTC. Translated: CASSVGQTGHSYNEQFF. V gene TRBV9 combines with J gene TRBJ2-1; tentatively, D is TRBD1 or TRBD2 (5 bases each). With 0 bases removed from V and 0 bases from J, the gap between germline ends came to 13 bases. There are 17 residues in the CDR3. The V gene's germline CDR1 is SGDLS and CDR2 YYNGEE.

This sequence joins TRBV7-8 and TRBJ1-5; 7 nucleotides agree with TRBD1. V dropped 5 bases and J dropped 7; count of bases not matched to a gene: 11. Germline CDR1 SGHVS, CDR2 FQNEAQ. The CDR3 has 15 amino acids. The chain's CDR3 is CASSLSGQVGQPQHF. DNA of the CDR3: TGTGCCAGCAGCCTTAGCGGACAGGTGGGACAGCCCCAGCATTTT.

The chain recombines TRBV5-6 with TRBJ2-7, with a possible D match to TRBD1 (6 bases). The germline CDR1 and CDR2 sequences are SGHDT and YYEEEE. Trimming removed 0 bases from V and 1 base from J, with 17 bases in between. The CDR3 has 17 amino acids. In DNA, the CDR3 is TGTGCCAGCAGCTTGGCCATGATAGGACAGACTTCCTACGAGCAGTACTTC. Its translation is CASSLAMIGQTSYEQYF.

The chain carries TRBV14 and TRBJ1-2, with TRBD1 matching 8 bases. In germline, CDR1 is SGHDN, CDR2 FVKESK. The CDR3 loop spans 14 amino acids. Unmatched junction bases numbered 9, after V lost 4 bases and J lost 8 bases. The CDR3 loop is CASSRKQGAVGYTF. CDR3 sequence (DNA): TGTGCCAGCAGCCGTAAGCAGGGGGCGGTAGGCTACACCTTC.

This chain links TRBV7-2 with TRBJ2-7; tentatively, D is TRBD2 (6 bases). Trimming took off 2 bases at V and 6 bases at J, with 14 bases between the two ends. The CDR3 is 14 amino acids. Per germline, CDR1 SGHTA and CDR2 FQGNSA. The CDR3 reads CASSLRLGAPEQYF. DNA for the CDR3: TGTGCCAGCAGCTTACGACTAGGGGCCCCCGAGCAGTACTTC.

In its sample, this clone was seen once. The chain recombines TRBV27 with TRBJ2-3, with TRBD1 matching over 11 bases. CDR3 length: 16 amino acids. After removal of 3 bases from V and 9 bases from J, the junction contained 11 bases not matched to a gene. The germline V gene has CDR1 MNHEY and CDR2 SMNVEV (reference sequence). This CDR3 reads CASSFRNPRTGGTQYF. CDR3 coding DNA: TGTGCCAGCAGTTTTAGAAATCCCCGGACAGGGGGCACGCAGTATTTT.